The subject of this entry is one T cell receptor (beta chain). This entry belongs to a study of PD-1 blockade in classical Hodgkin lymphoma. All the patients suffered relapse after autologous stem cell transplantation, and brentuximab vedotin exposure differed. The CDR3 consists of 15 residues. Germline V lookup: CDR1 SGHDT, CDR2 YYEEEE. The germline V and J ends were trimmed by 2 bases and 2 bases, with 14 bases remaining between them. Sequencing used immunoSEQ multiplex PCR; TCRdb keeps in-frame clones, though not all of them. The sample holds 15,000 or so clones, around three fifths seen once. The chain uses TRBV5-6 and TRBJ2-7, with D maybe TRBD1 (6 bases). The sample was peripheral blood mononuclear cells (PBMCs), taken before the second cycle of nivolumab. This TCR derives from a human donor with classical Hodgkin lymphoma. The CDR3 bases are TGTGCCAGCAGCTTCCGAGGGGCAGGGGCCTACGAGCAGTACTTC. Translation gives CASSFRGAGAYEQYF.